Listed below are T cell receptor beta chains from one sample, sequenced in a study of blood T cell repertoires in COVID-19. Sequenced by immunoSEQ multiplex PCR; TCRdb stores in-frame clones only, minus some. Of a few hundred thousand clones in the sample, around 86% were seen once. The sequenced sample was peripheral blood. The receptors were gathered from an older woman with COVID-19, enrolled during active disease. Each CDR3 is given with its conserved first and last residue. The order of the fields is CDR3 protein, CDR3 DNA, D gene, J gene, V gene, clone size. A D gene is named only where the DNA matches it firmly. Clone sizes are given selectively: once, few, many, or a class where the clone is expanded.

cdr3_aa: CASSQEGWSSNQPQHF
cdr3_nt: TGTGCCAGCAGCCAAGAGGGTTGGAGTAGCAATCAGCCCCAGCATTTT
d_call: .
j_call: TRBJ1-5
v_call: TRBV3-1/TRBV3-2
clone_size: .

cdr3_aa: CASSSREDSTDTQYF
cdr3_nt: TGTGCCAGCAGCTCCCGAGAGGATTCCACAGATACGCAGTATTTT
d_call: .
j_call: TRBJ2-3
v_call: TRBV11-1
clone_size: .

cdr3_aa: CASSVVADYNSPLHF
cdr3_nt: TGTGCCAGCAGCGTAGTGGCAGATTATAATTCACCCCTCCACTTT
d_call: .
j_call: TRBJ1-6
v_call: TRBV9
clone_size: .

cdr3_aa: CASSSGATGELFF
cdr3_nt: TGTGCCAGCAGCTCTGGGGCAACCGGGGAGCTGTTTTTT
d_call: .
j_call: TRBJ2-2
v_call: TRBV11-3
clone_size: .

cdr3_aa: CASSTATGREKLFF
cdr3_nt: TGCGCCAGCAGCACTGCGACAGGCCGGGAAAAACTGTTTTTT
d_call: .
j_call: TRBJ1-4
v_call: TRBV5-1
clone_size: .

cdr3_aa: CATSEWSGPVGNNEQFF
cdr3_nt: TGTGCCACCAGTGAATGGAGCGGCCCGGTGGGAAACAATGAGCAGTTCTTC
d_call: .
j_call: TRBJ2-1
v_call: TRBV24-1
clone_size: .

cdr3_aa: CASSTGLAGVRDTQYF
cdr3_nt: TGTGCCAGCAGCACCGGACTAGCGGGAGTAAGAGATACGCAGTATTTT
d_call: TRBD2
j_call: TRBJ2-3
v_call: TRBV5-4
clone_size: once

cdr3_aa: CSVARVETQYF
cdr3_nt: TGCAGCGTCGCCAGGGTGGAGACCCAGTACTTC
d_call: .
j_call: TRBJ2-5
v_call: TRBV29-1
clone_size: .

cdr3_aa: CASPSGGTAYRSSTYEQYF
cdr3_nt: TGTGCCAGCCCCAGCGGAGGGACAGCATACCGAAGCTCTACCTACGAGCAGTACTTC
d_call: .
j_call: TRBJ2-7
v_call: TRBV21-1
clone_size: .

cdr3_aa: CASSLGLAGVEQFF
cdr3_nt: TGTGCCAGCAGCTTGGGACTAGCGGGAGTTGAGCAGTTCTTC
d_call: TRBD2
j_call: TRBJ2-1
v_call: TRBV5-8
clone_size: .

cdr3_aa: CASSPRGSGNTIYF
cdr3_nt: TGTGCCAGCAGCCCTCGCGGCTCTGGAAACACCATATATTTT
d_call: .
j_call: TRBJ1-3
v_call: TRBV3-1/TRBV3-2
clone_size: once

cdr3_aa: CASSTTQGSEQYF
cdr3_nt: TGTGCCAGCAGCACCACACAGGGCTCCGAGCAGTACTTC
d_call: .
j_call: TRBJ2-7
v_call: TRBV11-2
clone_size: few

cdr3_aa: CATYSTDYGYTF
cdr3_nt: TGTGCCACCTATTCGACAGACTATGGCTACACCTTC
d_call: .
j_call: TRBJ1-2
v_call: TRBV24-1
clone_size: .

cdr3_aa: CASSQGGRVKAFF
cdr3_nt: TGTGCCAGCAGCCAAGGGGGCAGGGTCAAAGCTTTCTTT
d_call: TRBD1
j_call: TRBJ1-1
v_call: TRBV11-2
clone_size: .

cdr3_aa: CASRRTENQPQHF
cdr3_nt: TGTGCCAGCAGGCGGACAGAAAATCAGCCCCAGCATTTT
d_call: .
j_call: TRBJ1-5
v_call: TRBV27
clone_size: .

cdr3_aa: CASSVAHGLAGGEQYF
cdr3_nt: TGTGCCAGCAGCGTAGCCCATGGACTAGCGGGAGGCGAGCAGTACTTC
d_call: TRBD2
j_call: TRBJ2-7
v_call: TRBV9
clone_size: .

cdr3_aa: CASRPPSGSDGYTF
cdr3_nt: TGTGCCAGTAGACCTCCCTCAGGGTCGGATGGCTACACCTTC
d_call: .
j_call: TRBJ1-2
v_call: TRBV19
clone_size: .

cdr3_aa: CASSPRGLGYTF
cdr3_nt: TGTGCCAGCTCACCACGCGGGCTGGGCTACACCTTC
d_call: .
j_call: TRBJ1-2
v_call: TRBV18
clone_size: .

cdr3_aa: CASSLLQVSYEQYF
cdr3_nt: TGTGCCAGCAGTTTATTACAGGTCTCCTACGAGCAGTACTTC
d_call: .
j_call: TRBJ2-7
v_call: TRBV28
clone_size: .

cdr3_aa: CASSFSAFTGEKLFF
cdr3_nt: TGTGCCAGCAGTTTTTCTGCCTTTACGGGGGAAAAACTGTTTTTT
d_call: .
j_call: TRBJ1-4
v_call: TRBV6-5
clone_size: .

cdr3_aa: CAIRATSGERTGELFF
cdr3_nt: TGTGCCATCAGAGCTACTAGCGGAGAAAGAACCGGGGAGCTGTTTTTT
d_call: TRBD2
j_call: TRBJ2-2
v_call: TRBV10-3
clone_size: once

cdr3_aa: CASSRSDSSYEQYF
cdr3_nt: TGTGCCAGCAGCAGATCGGACTCCTCCTACGAGCAGTACTTC
d_call: .
j_call: TRBJ2-7
v_call: TRBV7-8
clone_size: .

cdr3_aa: CASSAGGAWNTGELFF
cdr3_nt: TGCGCCAGCAGCGCAGGGGGCGCTTGGAACACCGGGGAGCTGTTTTTT
d_call: TRBD1
j_call: TRBJ2-2
v_call: TRBV10-2
clone_size: .

cdr3_aa: CASSPVRAAQGQLYGYTF
cdr3_nt: TGTGCCAGCTCACCAGTGAGGGCAGCCCAAGGTCAACTCTATGGCTACACCTTC
d_call: .
j_call: TRBJ1-2
v_call: TRBV18
clone_size: .

cdr3_aa: CASSLGGASGKADTQYF
cdr3_nt: TGTGCCAGCAGCTTAGGTGGGGCTAGCGGGAAGGCAGATACGCAGTATTTT
d_call: TRBD2
j_call: TRBJ2-3
v_call: TRBV7-8
clone_size: .

cdr3_aa: CASSQALLGGWNTGELFF
cdr3_nt: TGCGCCAGCAGCCAAGCCTTATTGGGGGGATGGAACACCGGGGAGCTGTTTTTT
d_call: .
j_call: TRBJ2-2
v_call: TRBV4-1
clone_size: .

cdr3_aa: CASSLVLAGSYNEQFF
cdr3_nt: TGCGCCAGCAGCTTGGTACTAGCGGGATCTTACAATGAGCAGTTCTTC
d_call: TRBD2
j_call: TRBJ2-1
v_call: TRBV5-1
clone_size: .

cdr3_aa: CASSYEGLRSGTQYF
cdr3_nt: TGTGCCAGCAGTTACGAGGGCCTACGGAGTGGCACGCAGTATTTT
d_call: .
j_call: TRBJ2-3
v_call: TRBV6-2/TRBV6-3
clone_size: .

cdr3_aa: CASSSKGNRDYEQYF
cdr3_nt: TGTGCCAGTAGCTCGAAGGGGAATAGGGACTACGAGCAGTACTTC
d_call: .
j_call: TRBJ2-7
v_call: TRBV19
clone_size: .

cdr3_aa: CASSIARATYEQYF
cdr3_nt: TGTGCCAGTAGTATAGCTCGAGCCACCTACGAGCAGTACTTC
d_call: .
j_call: TRBJ2-7
v_call: TRBV19
clone_size: .

cdr3_aa: CASSSSTSGSGYNEQFF
cdr3_nt: TGTGCCAGCAGCTCATCCACAAGCGGGAGCGGATACAATGAGCAGTTCTTC
d_call: TRBD2
j_call: TRBJ2-1
v_call: TRBV9
clone_size: .

cdr3_aa: CAIRPGPSLEGFASPLHF
cdr3_nt: TGTGCCATCAGGCCTGGCCCTAGTTTAGAGGGATTTGCTTCACCCCTCCACTTT
d_call: .
j_call: TRBJ1-6
v_call: TRBV10-3
clone_size: .

cdr3_aa: CASRGHPNTEAFF
cdr3_nt: TGTGCCAGCAGGGGACACCCGAACACTGAAGCTTTCTTT
d_call: .
j_call: TRBJ1-1
v_call: TRBV5-6
clone_size: .

cdr3_aa: CAWNRDRGSTEAFF
cdr3_nt: TGTGCCTGGAACCGGGACAGGGGAAGCACTGAAGCTTTCTTT
d_call: TRBD1
j_call: TRBJ1-1
v_call: TRBV30
clone_size: .

cdr3_aa: CASSRPTSGRAPNEQYF
cdr3_nt: TGTGCCAGCAGCAGACCGACTAGCGGGAGGGCCCCCAACGAGCAGTACTTC
d_call: TRBD2
j_call: TRBJ2-7
v_call: TRBV6-2/TRBV6-3
clone_size: .

cdr3_aa: CASSLAGGSGQPQHF
cdr3_nt: TGTGCCAGCAGCTTAGCAGGGGGCAGTGGTCAGCCCCAGCATTTT
d_call: TRBD1
j_call: TRBJ1-5
v_call: TRBV7-9
clone_size: .

cdr3_aa: CASSQDFAGELFF
cdr3_nt: TGTGCCAGCAGCCAAGATTTCGCCGGGGAGCTGTTTTTT
d_call: .
j_call: TRBJ2-2
v_call: TRBV3-1/TRBV3-2
clone_size: few

cdr3_aa: CSVRGTLRYGYTF
cdr3_nt: TGCAGCGTCAGAGGGACACTCCGATATGGCTACACCTTC
d_call: .
j_call: TRBJ1-2
v_call: TRBV29-1
clone_size: .

cdr3_aa: CASSFFGGSSYNEQFF
cdr3_nt: TGTGCCAGCAGCTTCTTCGGGGGGAGCTCCTACAATGAGCAGTTCTTC
d_call: TRBD2
j_call: TRBJ2-1
v_call: TRBV11-2
clone_size: .

cdr3_aa: CATRGQGNTEAFF
cdr3_nt: TGTGCCACCAGGGGACAGGGAAACACTGAAGCTTTCTTT
d_call: TRBD1
j_call: TRBJ1-1
v_call: TRBV24-1
clone_size: few

cdr3_aa: CASSIGERDTQYF
cdr3_nt: TGTGCCAGTAGTATTGGAGAGAGGGATACGCAGTATTTT
d_call: .
j_call: TRBJ2-3
v_call: TRBV19
clone_size: .

cdr3_aa: CSALAGRYNEQFF
cdr3_nt: TGCAGCGCACTAGCGGGCCGCTACAATGAGCAGTTCTTC
d_call: TRBD2
j_call: TRBJ2-1
v_call: TRBV29-1
clone_size: .